One sample yielded the 30 T cell receptor beta chains listed below, sequenced in a study of T cells after yellow fever vaccination. TCRdb ran MiXCR on the 5' RACE reads and lists one entry per CDR3 protein. The repertoire has 150,000 to 200,000 distinct CDR3 sequences, about 6% of them found once; the top ten carry less than 3%. The specimen was CD4+ T cells sorted from PBMCs, collected on the day of the first yellow fever vaccination. All receptors come from a man aged 18 to 29 who received the YFV17D yellow fever vaccine.

This chain joins TRBV11-2 and TRBJ1-1, with a tentative D call TRBD1 (6 bases). V was clipped by 2 bases and J by 11 bases, with 15 bases between them. This CDR3 is 13 amino acids long. The V gene's germline CDR1 is SGHAT and CDR2 FQNNGV. CDR3 protein: CASSLRGGWVAFF. In nucleotides, the CDR3 is TGTGCCAGCAGCTTAAGAGGGGGTTGGGTTGCTTTCTTT.

This clonotype was counted only a few times. The V gene is TRBV19, the J gene TRBJ2-1, with D perhaps matching TRBD1 (5 bases). The CDR3 length is 13 residues. V was clipped by 6 bases and J by 8 bases, with 14 bases between them. Germline CDR1 is LNHDA and CDR2 is SQIVND (reference sequence). CDR3 residues: CASRMGGQYEQFF. In nucleotides, the CDR3 is TGTGCCAGTAGGATGGGCGGACAATATGAGCAGTTCTTC.

This clonotype showed up many times. V is TRBV4-1 and J is TRBJ2-3, with 15 bases aligning to TRBD2. Germline loops: CDR1 MGHRA, CDR2 YSYEKL. J lost 4 bases, V lost 4 bases, and 3 bases had no gene match. This CDR3 has 16 residues. The DNA of the CDR3 is TGCGCCAGCAGCCCGGGACTAGCGGGAGGAGCAGATACGCAGTATTTT. It encodes CASSPGLAGGADTQYF.

This clonotype was found many times. The genes are TRBV12-3 or TRBV12-4 and TRBJ2-5; no clear D gene. Deletions cut 1 base from V and 6 bases from J, with 3 bases between. The CDR3 extends over 11 amino acids. The CDR3 DNA sequence: TGTGCCAGCAGTTTAGAGAAGACCCAGTACTTC. Its translation: CASSLEKTQYF.

V and J are TRBV12-3 or TRBV12-4 and TRBJ2-5; 7 bases are shared with TRBD1. Trimming took 5 bases from V and 3 from J; bases not matched to a gene: 6. The CDR3 is 14 residues long. CDR3 in DNA: TGTGCCAGCAGTCCCCTAGGGGGCAAAGAGACCCAGTACTTC. Its protein product is CASSPLGGKETQYF.

This rearrangement joins TRBV19 to TRBJ1-4; no reliable D call. From germline, CDR1 is LNHDA and CDR2 SQIVND (reference sequence). Trimming took 6 bases from V and 4 from J, leaving 12 bases between them. There are 14 residues in the CDR3. CDR3 DNA: TGTGCCAGTAGCCGGACTAAAGATAATGAAAAACTGTTTTTT. Protein: CASSRTKDNEKLFF.

The chain is built from TRBV29-1 and TRBJ1-1; D is unresolved. The V and J ends lost 6 bases and 10 bases respectively, with 12 bases between them. From germline, CDR1 is SQVTM and CDR2 ANQGSEA. The length of the CDR3 is 10 residues. The CDR3 region has the DNA TGCAGCGTGACTACTGAAGGAGCTTTCTTT. Protein sequence: CSVTTEGAFF.

This clonotype was counted many times. The chain employs TRBV5-1 and TRBJ1-3; D is undetermined. V lost 0 bases, J lost 2 bases, and 6 bases lay in between. Germline values: CDR1 SGHRS, CDR2 YFSETQ. The CDR3 length is 14 residues. CDR3 bases: TGCGCCAGCAGCTTGGGGGGAACTGGAAACACCATATATTTT. This codes for CASSLGGTGNTIYF.

The V and J genes are TRBV7-9 and TRBJ2-7; no clear D gene. The germline V gene encodes CDR1 SEHNR and CDR2 FQNEAQ (reference sequence). This CDR3 spans 14 amino acids. Trimming stripped 5 bases from V and 0 bases from J, with 11 bases between. The chain's CDR3 is CASSPPLTSYEQYF. The CDR3 DNA sequence: TGTGCCAGCAGCCCGCCCTTAACCTCCTACGAGCAGTACTTC. The full variable domain, rest sourced from reference TRBV7-9 and TRBJ2-7, is DTGVSQNPRHKITKRGQNVTFRCDPISEHNRLYWYRQTLGQGPEFLTYFQNEAQLEKSRLLSDRFSAERPKGSFSTLEIQRTEQGDSAMYLCASSPPLTSYEQYFGPGTRLTVT.

About this clonotype itself: At one of its ends the junction is not consistent with the germline gene, which may arise from a read error. CDR3 sequence (DNA): TGTTCGAGCAGCCGCAATCCTGTGGGGGGGGGCTACACCTTT. It encodes CSSSRNPVGGGYTF. The rearrangement uses TRBV3-1 and TRBJ1-2; tentatively, D is TRBD1 (6 bases). The CDR3 is 14 amino acids. Germline V gives CDR1 LGHDT, CDR2 YNNKEL (reference sequence).

In this sample, this clonotype turned up many times. The gene calls are TRBV20-1 and TRBJ1-4, with no clear D. Germline CDR1 and CDR2: DFQATT and SNEGSKA (reference sequence). V lost 3 bases and J lost 5, with 7 bases in between. The length of the CDR3 is 12 residues. CDR3 in amino acids: CSASAENEKLFF. The CDR3 DNA reads as TGCAGTGCTAGCGCAGAGAATGAAAAACTGTTTTTT.

This clonotype was counted between two and nine times. The chain uses TRBV3-1 and TRBJ2-7, with 12 bases that match TRBD2. Germline trimming cut 3 bases from V and 4 bases from J; bases unmatched to any gene: 4. From germline, CDR1 is LGHDT and CDR2 YNNKEL (reference sequence). The CDR3 totals 15 residues. CDR3 amino acids: CASSQRTSGEYEQYF. Written as DNA, the CDR3 is TGTGCCAGCAGCCAGAGGACTAGCGGGGAATACGAGCAGTACTTC.

The gene calls are TRBV5-5 and TRBJ2-3; D is perhaps TRBD2 (5 bases). Trimming removed 2 bases at V and 6 bases at J, with 10 bases between. The CDR3 extends over 13 amino acids. CDR1 SGHKS and CDR2 YYEKEE come from the germline V gene (reference sequence). Here the CDR3 DNA reads TGTGCCAGCAGCTTCGGGGTACTTGATACGCAGTATTTT. It specifies CASSFGVLDTQYF.

For this clonotype: Just one base apart from a much larger clone, this may be a read error. The chain recombines TRBV18 with TRBJ2-7, with TRBD1 matching over 8 bases. Trimming took 4 bases from V and 5 from J; bases not matched to a gene: 1. The germline gives CDR1 KGHSH, CDR2 LQKENI. This CDR3 comprises 12 residues. CDR3 in DNA: TGTGCCAGCTCACTGACAGGGGACGAGCAGTACGTC. It codes for CASSLTGDEQYV.

This clonotype was picked up a small number of times. The chain uses TRBV20-1 and TRBJ2-7, with 7 positions matching TRBD1. The CDR3 extends over 13 amino acids. The trim removed 7 bases at V and 2 bases at J, leaving 8 bases unmatched. In germline, CDR1 is DFQATT, CDR2 SNEGSKA (reference sequence). CDR3 amino acids: CSGGRGNAYEQYV. CDR3 nucleotides: TGCAGTGGGGGCAGGGGGAATGCCTACGAGCAGTACGTC.

This clonotype was seen ten or more times. This chain joins TRBV6-1 and TRBJ2-7; the match to TRBD1 covers 8 bases. This CDR3 has 16 residues. The junction had 12 bases not matched to a gene; V was cut back by 4 bases and J by 4 bases. Germline assignment: CDR1 MNHNS and CDR2 SASEGT. The CDR3 DNA is TGTGCCAGCAGTGGGACAGGGATTAATGGGCTTTACGAGCAGTACTTC. Translation gives CASSGTGINGLYEQYF.

Only a few counts were recorded for this clonotype. V is TRBV11-2 and J is TRBJ2-1; 10 bases map to TRBD2. Germline CDR1 is SGHAT and CDR2 is FQNNGV. The CDR3 loop spans 14 amino acids. Unmatched junction bases numbered 6, after V lost 0 bases and J lost 13 bases. The CDR3 DNA sequence: TGTGCCAGCAGCTTAGAGCCTAGCGGGGGAATTCAGTTCTTC. It specifies CASSLEPSGGIQFF.

This clonotype has a count of ten or more. V usage is TRBV4-3 and J usage is TRBJ2-7; 7 nucleotides agree with TRBD2. This CDR3 has 16 amino acids. The ends lost 1 base at V and 0 bases at J; junction bases unmatched: 6. From germline, CDR1 is LGHNA and CDR2 YSLEER. This CDR3 reads CASSQVASGYSYEQYF. Written as DNA, the CDR3 is TGCGCCAGCAGCCAAGTAGCTAGCGGTTACTCCTACGAGCAGTACTTC.

This clonotype appeared many times. The J gene is TRBJ2-2, the V gene TRBV5-6, with no clear D. This CDR3 is built from 13 residues. Trimming pared 4 bases from V and 4 bases from J, leaving 8 bases between. The germline CDR1 and CDR2 sequences are SGHDT and YYEEEE. CDR3 residues: CASSPTGTGELFF. CDR3 bases: TGTGCCAGCAGCCCCACCGGCACCGGGGAGCTGTTTTTT.

This clonotype was picked up many times. The chain recombines TRBV5-4 with TRBJ2-7; D is perhaps TRBD1 (6 bases). CDR3 length: 14 residues. Germline V gene lookup returns CDR1 SGHNT and CDR2 YYREEE (reference sequence). V lost 2 bases and J lost 5, with 14 bases in between. The CDR3 is CASSFNRGFHEQYV. In nucleotides, the CDR3 is TGTGCCAGCAGCTTCAATAGGGGGTTCCACGAGCAGTACGTC.

Ten or more counts support this clonotype. The chain couples TRBV4-1 to TRBJ2-3; 7 bases line up with TRBD2. Trimming took 0 bases from V and 2 from J; bases not matched to a gene: 23. The V gene's germline CDR1 is MGHRA and CDR2 YSYEKL. This CDR3 spans 22 amino acids. The CDR3, as DNA: TGCGCCAGCAGCCAAGATATTTTTGCGAGGTTTTCTGGGCGGGGGATCACAGATACGCAGTATTTT. Its protein is CASSQDIFARFSGRGITDTQYF.

This clonotype has only a few counts. The chain links TRBV20-1 to TRBJ2-5, with D maybe TRBD1 (5 bases). Trimming took off 3 bases at V and 2 bases at J, with 16 bases between the two ends. Per the germline V gene, CDR1 is DFQATT and CDR2 is SNEGSKA (reference sequence). The CDR3 covers 15 residues. CDR3 coding DNA: TGCAGTGCTAGGGGGCGGCGCAACGCTCAAGAGACCCAGTACTTC. Its protein product is CSARGRRNAQETQYF.

This clonotype was seen ten or more times. The chain recombines TRBV5-6 with TRBJ2-7; 8 nucleotides match TRBD1. Trimming at V came to 4 bases and at J to 2 bases, leaving 5 bases not matched to a gene. CDR1 is SGHDT and CDR2 is YYEEEE in the germline V gene. The CDR3 length is 14 residues. This chain's CDR3 is CASSRATGAYEQYF. The CDR3 DNA sequence: TGTGCCAGCAGCCGCGCGACAGGGGCCTACGAGCAGTACTTC. Using reference TRBV5-6 and TRBJ2-7 for the parts outside the CDR3, the full variable domain is DAGVTQSPTHLIKTRGQQVTLRCSPKSGHDTVSWYQQALGQGPQFIFQYYEEEERQRGNFPDRFSGHQFPNYSSELNVNALLLGDSALYLCASSRATGAYEQYFGPGTRLTVT.

The chain uses TRBV10-3 and TRBJ2-1, with a possible D match to TRBD2 (5 bases). The CDR3 totals 12 residues. Germline V gene lookup returns CDR1 ENHRY and CDR2 SYGVKD. V was clipped by 8 bases and J by 9 bases, with 14 bases between them. The CDR3 region is CAIGGGLGEQFF. The CDR3 DNA is TGTGCCATCGGAGGCGGGTTAGGTGAGCAGTTCTTC.

This clonotype was recorded many times. The chain carries TRBV6-5 and TRBJ1-6, with 10 bases that match TRBD1. V shed 4 bases and J 7 bases; nucleotides not matched to a gene: 1. The CDR3 has 14 amino acids. Per the germline V gene, CDR1 is MNHEY and CDR2 is SVGAGI. CDR3 protein: CASSSGQGNSPLHF. The DNA of the CDR3 is TGTGCCAGCAGTTCGGGACAGGGGAATTCACCCCTCCACTTT.

Details on this clonotype: A much larger clone differs from this one at a single base, so this may be a read error. The chain combines TRBV12-3 or TRBV12-4 with TRBJ2-1; D tentatively reads TRBD1 or TRBD2 (5 bases each). Trimming cost V 6 bases and J 4 bases, with 13 bases left between them. This CDR3 region has 14 residues. CDR3 region: CASRGRVLYNEQFF. Here the CDR3 DNA reads TGTGCCAGCAGGGGACGAGTCCTGTACAATGAGCAGTTCTTC.

The table lists this clonotype with many counts. The V call is TRBV12-3 or TRBV12-4, the J call TRBJ2-2; TRBD1 aligns across 10 bases. This CDR3 has 16 amino acids. Trimming cost V 2 bases and J 8 bases; bases outside gene matches: 8. CDR3 protein: CASSLPGTGVRGELFF. DNA of the CDR3: TGTGCCAGCAGTTTACCCGGGACAGGGGTCCGTGGGGAGCTGTTTTTT.

This clonotype came up a few times. This sequence joins TRBV7-3 and TRBJ2-7, with unresolved D. The CDR3 has 14 amino acids. V lost 5 bases and J lost 2, with 13 bases in between. Looked up from germline, CDR1 is SGHTA and CDR2 is FQGTGA. The CDR3 DNA reads TGTGCCAGCAGCCACCAGACTGGGCCCTACGAGCAGTACGTC. Protein product: CASSHQTGPYEQYV.

This clonotype was counted only a few times. This chain joins TRBV24-1 and TRBJ2-1, with D possibly being TRBD1 or TRBD2 (5 bases each). The CDR3 runs 13 residues. Germline-derived CDR1 and CDR2 are KGHDR and SFDVKD. V gave up 6 bases and J gave up 7 bases, with 12 bases separating them. The chain's CDR3 is CATSRDPVNEQFF. CDR3 nucleotide sequence: TGTGCCACCAGTCGGGACCCCGTGAATGAGCAGTTCTTC.

In this sample, this clonotype turned up a few times. The chain links TRBV5-4 to TRBJ1-4; 10 bases line up with TRBD1. This CDR3 is built from 15 residues. V dropped 5 bases and J dropped 4; count of bases not matched to a gene: 5. The germline CDR1 and CDR2 sequences are SGHNT and YYREEE (reference sequence). As DNA, the CDR3 is TGTGCCAGCAGTCGGACAGGGGGGAGTAATGAAAAACTGTTTTTT. This encodes CASSRTGGSNEKLFF.